The 29 T cell receptor beta chains presented below share a single source sample, sequenced in a study of cytotoxic CD8 clonotypes in ibrutinib-treated CLL. Clones were read by immunoSEQ multiplex PCR, and TCRdb kept only the in-frame ones, dropping some. The sample records 40,000 or so clones, roughly two thirds being singletons. Sequences were derived from PBMCs, sampled after 12 months of ibrutinib treatment. The receptors originated from a human donor with chronic lymphocytic leukemia.

This clone is labeled medium-sized. The V gene is TRBV2, the J gene TRBJ2-3; possible D gene TRBD2, 6 bases. The CDR3 totals 13 residues. V was cut by 6 bases and J by 9 bases, with 16 bases left in between. CDR1 and CDR2 from the germline V gene are SNHLY and FYNNEI. In DNA, the CDR3 is TGTGCCAGCAGGCGGGACTCCCAAGGCACGCAGTATTTT. It encodes CASRRDSQGTQYF.

The rearrangement uses TRBV18 and TRBJ2-7; 8 nucleotides line up with TRBD1. V gave up 4 bases and J gave up 1 base; unmatched junction bases: 3. This CDR3 is built from 14 residues. Germline values: CDR1 KGHSH, CDR2 LQKENI. The CDR3 spells CASSLGQGSYEQYF. CDR3 in DNA: TGTGCCAGCTCACTTGGACAGGGTTCCTACGAGCAGTACTTC.

This clone was found once. The chain links TRBV10-1 to TRBJ1-3; 7 bases fit TRBD1. From germline, CDR1 is WNHNN and CDR2 SYGVQD (reference sequence). This CDR3 comprises 17 residues. J gave up 0 bases and V 2 bases, and 7 bases lay outside the gene matches. CDR3: CASSEGTDLDSGNTIYF. Here the CDR3 DNA reads TGCGCCAGCAGTGAGGGGACAGACCTTGACTCTGGAAACACCATATATTTT.

The chain uses TRBV9 and TRBJ1-1, with TRBD1 as a possible D gene (5 bases). The CDR3 sequence is 14 residues long. V gave up 0 bases and J gave up 2 bases, with 8 bases separating them. Germline V lookup: CDR1 SGDLS, CDR2 YYNGEE. CDR3 sequence: CASSVVGGNTEAFF. The CDR3 bases are TGTGCCAGCAGCGTAGTTGGGGGAAACACTGAAGCTTTCTTT.

The rearrangement links TRBV19 to TRBJ2-2; D remains unclear. The CDR3 is 15 residues long. V gave up 10 bases and J gave up 0 bases, with 15 bases separating them. Germline V gene data show CDR1 as LNHDA and CDR2 as SQIVND (reference sequence). DNA for the CDR3: TGTGCCACCTCCCCCGGCCGTCCGAACACCGGGGAGCTGTTTTTT. Its protein is CATSPGRPNTGELFF.

In this sample, this clone turned up a few times. The chain combines TRBV6-1 with TRBJ1-1, with D tentatively TRBD1 (5 bases). Germline V gene data show CDR1 as MNHNS and CDR2 as SASEGT. Trimming took off 5 bases at V and 5 bases at J, with 15 bases between the two ends. The length of the CDR3 is 14 residues. CDR3 region: CASSLLLRGTEAFF. DNA for the CDR3: TGTGCCAGCAGTTTATTACTGCGGGGGACTGAAGCTTTCTTT.

CDR3 amino acids: CASSVVVGYGYTF. Here the CDR3 DNA reads TGTGCCAGCAGTGTGGTAGTCGGCTATGGCTACACCTTC. The V and J genes are TRBV2 and TRBJ1-2; D unclear. The CDR3 loop spans 13 amino acids. Germline CDR1 SNHLY, CDR2 FYNNEI. V gave up 4 bases and J gave up 4 bases, with 10 bases separating them.

The chain is built from TRBV2 and TRBJ2-7; D is perhaps TRBD2 (6 bases). This CDR3 region has 14 residues. Germline-derived CDR1 and CDR2 are SNHLY and FYNNEI. Trimming pared 6 bases from V and 7 bases from J, leaving 19 bases between. DNA for the CDR3: TGTGCCAGCAGGAACACCGGGTCCGCGGGGGAGCAGTACTTC. Translation: CASRNTGSAGEQYF.

The chain combines TRBV7-8 with TRBJ1-1; D is unclear. The CDR3 runs 14 residues. Per the germline V gene, CDR1 is SGHVS and CDR2 is FQNEAQ. V lost 5 bases, J lost 3 bases, and 13 bases lay in between. The CDR3 DNA sequence: TGTGCCAGCAGCCTCAGTGATGGGGACACTGAAGCTTTCTTT. Protein sequence: CASSLSDGDTEAFF.

This clone has just a few counts. The chain combines TRBV5-4 with TRBJ2-6; no firm D call. Germline-derived CDR1 and CDR2 are SGHNT and YYREEE (reference sequence). This CDR3 has 13 amino acids. V shed 3 bases and J shed 2 bases, with 3 bases lying between them. In nucleotides, the CDR3 is TGTGCCAGCAGCTATACTGGGGCCAACGTCCTGACTTTC. As protein: CASSYTGANVLTF.

This chain joins TRBV30 and TRBJ2-7, with 12 bases lining up with TRBD1. The V gene end was trimmed by 2 bases and the J gene end by 5 bases; junction bases not matched to a gene: 10. Germline loops: CDR1 GTSNPN, CDR2 SVGIG (reference sequence). The CDR3 sequence is 16 residues long. The CDR3 DNA is TGTGCCTGGAGTATAGGCGGGACAGGGGGCCACAACGAGCAGTACTTC. It translates to CAWSIGGTGGHNEQYF.

The CDR3 protein is CASSLAISTGGTEAFF. CDR3 sequence (DNA): TGTGCCAGCAGCTTGGCTATATCGACAGGTGGCACTGAAGCTTTCTTT. This chain links TRBV5-5 with TRBJ1-1; D perhaps matches TRBD1 (6 bases). From germline, CDR1 is SGHKS and CDR2 YYEKEE (reference sequence). V was clipped by 0 bases and J by 4 bases, with 16 bases between them. The CDR3 covers 16 residues.

V usage is TRBV27 and J usage is TRBJ1-3, with D tentatively TRBD1 (6 bases). The CDR3 sequence is 16 residues long. The V end lost 4 bases, the J end lost 4 bases, and 17 bases lay between the germline ends. Germline V CDR1 and CDR2: MNHEY, SMNVEV (reference sequence). The CDR3 bases are TGTGCCAGCAGTTCACAGGGTACCTTAGGAGGAAACACCATATATTTT. It is translated as CASSSQGTLGGNTIYF.

The chain links TRBV7-9 to TRBJ1-1; D possibly corresponds to TRBD1 (5 bases). Looked up from germline, CDR1 is SEHNR and CDR2 is FQNEAQ (reference sequence). Trimming took 5 bases from V and 0 from J, leaving 19 bases between them. The CDR3 has 17 residues. CDR3 amino acids: CASSPGVGGELNTEAFF. The CDR3 DNA is TGTGCCAGCAGCCCCGGGGTCGGGGGAGAACTGAACACTGAAGCTTTCTTT.

A few counts support this clone. The J gene is TRBJ1-2, the V gene TRBV6-6, with D possibly TRBD1 on 5 matching bases. Trimming left V 2 bases short and J 2 bases short, with 15 bases between. CDR1 MNHNY and CDR2 SVGAGI come from the germline V gene (reference sequence). The CDR3 length is 16 residues. The CDR3 DNA is TGTGCCAGCAGTTACGGTTCCGGGGGGGGAAACTATGGCTACACCTTC. Encoded protein: CASSYGSGGGNYGYTF.

This chain joins TRBV10-2 and TRBJ2-2, with TRBD2 matching 10 bases. V was clipped by 9 bases and J by 3 bases; unmatched bases: 19. The CDR3 runs to 19 residues. Germline lookup yields CDR1 WSHSY and CDR2 SAAADI. As DNA, the CDR3 is TGCGCCAGTAGCCTAAGTGGGTCAGCGGGAGGGTTTTACACCGGGGAGCTGTTTTTT. This encodes CASSLSGSAGGFYTGELFF.

The V gene is TRBV9, the J gene TRBJ2-1, with TRBD1 matching over 8 bases. The CDR3 extends over 15 amino acids. The ends lost 0 bases at V and 8 bases at J; junction bases unmatched: 7. Germline V lookup: CDR1 SGDLS, CDR2 YYNGEE. This CDR3 reads CASSVAASTGDEQFF. CDR3 sequence (DNA): TGTGCCAGCAGCGTAGCGGCCTCGACAGGGGATGAGCAGTTCTTC.

This clone was detected only a few times. This chain uses TRBV18 with TRBJ2-7; D unresolved. The CDR3 sequence is 14 residues long. V lost 1 base and J 1 base, leaving 8 bases between the germline ends. The germline CDR1 and CDR2 sequences are KGHSH and LQKENI. In DNA form, the CDR3 reads TGTGCCAGCTCACCACGGCAGTTTTCCTACGAGCAGTACTTC. Translating gives CASSPRQFSYEQYF.

The rearrangement links TRBV27 to TRBJ2-3, with a weak D call TRBD2 (5 bases). The ends were cut back, 0 bases at V and 5 bases at J, with 6 bases in the middle. From germline, CDR1 is MNHEY and CDR2 SMNVEV (reference sequence). The CDR3 totals 13 residues. The DNA for the CDR3 is TGTGCCAGCAGTTTATCTCGGGGAGATACGCAGTATTTT. Protein product: CASSLSRGDTQYF.

The chain couples TRBV7-9 to TRBJ1-5; no clear D gene. Germline CDR1 is SEHNR and CDR2 is FQNEAQ (reference sequence). This CDR3 is 13 amino acids long. The V end lost 4 bases, the J end lost 4 bases, and 8 bases lay between the germline ends. The CDR3: CASSSDVNQPQHF. The CDR3 bases are TGTGCCAGCAGCTCGGACGTAAATCAGCCCCAGCATTTT. The full variable domain, with the rest looked up from reference TRBV7-9 and TRBJ1-5, is DTGVSQNPRHKITKRGQNVTFRCDPISEHNRLYWYRQTLGQGPEFLTYFQNEAQLEKSRLLSDRFSAERPKGSFSTLEIQRTEQGDSAMYLCASSSDVNQPQHFGDGTRLSIL.

The table lists this clone with a count of one. The chain combines TRBV4-3 with TRBJ2-3; D may match TRBD1 or TRBD2 (5 bases each). V shed 4 bases and J shed 6 bases, with 17 bases lying between them. This CDR3 region has 15 residues. Germline V lookup: CDR1 LGHNA, CDR2 YSLEER. The CDR3: CASSPGTDETDTQYF. The CDR3 region has the DNA TGCGCCAGCAGCCCAGGGACGGATGAAACGGATACGCAGTATTTT.

This clone was seen a few times. The chain is built from TRBV5-1 and TRBJ2-7; 7 nucleotides match TRBD2. This CDR3 has 14 residues. The germline V gene encodes CDR1 SGHRS and CDR2 YFSETQ. V lost 4 bases to trimming and J lost 5 bases; unmatched junction nucleotides: 9. The CDR3 DNA follows: TGCGCCAGCAGCCCCGGGACTAACGGGAACGAGCAGTACTTC. Encoded protein: CASSPGTNGNEQYF.

The genes are TRBV29-1 and TRBJ1-3; 11 positions match TRBD1. Trimming removed 6 bases from V and 5 bases from J; junction bases left unmatched: 6. This CDR3 spans 14 amino acids. Germline values: CDR1 SQVTM, CDR2 ANQGSEA. CDR3: CSVGGQGVRNTIYF. The CDR3 nucleotides read TGCAGCGTGGGGGGACAGGGGGTACGAAACACCATATATTTT.

The chain couples TRBV7-6 to TRBJ2-1; 11 nucleotides match TRBD2. This CDR3 region has 18 residues. V dropped 5 bases and J dropped 7; count of bases not matched to a gene: 16. Germline CDR1 SGHVS, CDR2 FNYEAQ. CDR3 loop: CASSRELAGAGVLNEQFF. CDR3 in DNA: TGTGCCAGCAGCCGCGAACTAGCGGGAGCAGGAGTCTTAAATGAGCAGTTCTTC.

The chain carries TRBV5-4 and TRBJ1-5; D unclear. The CDR3 runs 14 residues. Germline V CDR1 and CDR2: SGHNT, YYREEE (reference sequence). V lost 2 bases to trimming and J lost 4 bases, with 10 bases between them. CDR3 bases: TGTGCCAGCAGCTTCGGAAGCCAAAATCAGCCCCAGCATTTT. This gives the protein CASSFGSQNQPQHF.

The chain has TRBV30 and TRBJ1-2, with D hard to call. The CDR3 runs to 12 residues. Trimming shortened V by 2 bases and J by 4 bases, and 8 bases separated the two germline ends. Per germline, CDR1 GTSNPN and CDR2 SVGIG (reference sequence). CDR3 residues: CAWSPSPYGYTF. As DNA, the CDR3 is TGTGCCTGGAGTCCCTCGCCCTATGGCTACACCTTC. Complete variable domain (other parts from reference TRBV30 and TRBJ1-2): SQTIHQWPATLVQPVGSPLSLECTVEGTSNPNLYWYRQAAGRGLQLLFYSVGIGQISSEVPQNLSASRPQDRQFILSSKKLLLSDSGFYLCAWSPSPYGYTFGSGTRLTVV.

The chain has TRBV15 and TRBJ1-5; no firm D call. V lost 1 base and J 3 bases, leaving 7 bases between the germline ends. Germline V gene sequence: CDR1 LNHNV, CDR2 YYDKDF (reference sequence). This CDR3 comprises 14 residues. In DNA form, the CDR3 reads TGTGCCACCAGCAGAGTCCCAGCCAATCAGCCCCAGCATTTT. It codes for CATSRVPANQPQHF.

V is TRBV29-1 and J is TRBJ2-2; the D gene is possibly TRBD1 (5 bases). V was cut by 3 bases and J by 3 bases, with 8 bases left in between. Germline CDR1 is SQVTM and CDR2 is ANQGSEA. CDR3 size: 13 residues. CDR3 DNA sequence: TGCAGCGTTGACAGGGCCTACACCGGGGAGCTGTTTTTT. Translation: CSVDRAYTGELFF.

This clone was picked up a small number of times. The chain couples TRBV6-1 to TRBJ1-5; possibly TRBD1 for D (5 bases). Germline V gives CDR1 MNHNS, CDR2 SASEGT. V was trimmed by 1 base and J by 6 bases, leaving 13 bases between them. This CDR3 has 15 amino acids. The CDR3 protein is CASSEGAGGGQPQHF. CDR3 DNA: TGTGCCAGCAGTGAAGGGGCAGGTGGGGGTCAGCCCCAGCATTTT.